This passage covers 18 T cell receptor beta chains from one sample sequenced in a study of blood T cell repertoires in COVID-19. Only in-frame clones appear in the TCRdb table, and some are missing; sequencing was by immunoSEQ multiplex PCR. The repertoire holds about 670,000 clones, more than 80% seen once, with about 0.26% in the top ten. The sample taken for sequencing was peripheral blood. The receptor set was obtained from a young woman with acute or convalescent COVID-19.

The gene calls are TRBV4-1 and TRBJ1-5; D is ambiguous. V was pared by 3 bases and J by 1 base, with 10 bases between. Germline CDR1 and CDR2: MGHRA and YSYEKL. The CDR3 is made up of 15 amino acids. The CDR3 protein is CASSHVSGSNQPQHF. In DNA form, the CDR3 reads TGCGCCAGCAGCCACGTATCGGGGAGCAATCAGCCCCAGCATTTT.

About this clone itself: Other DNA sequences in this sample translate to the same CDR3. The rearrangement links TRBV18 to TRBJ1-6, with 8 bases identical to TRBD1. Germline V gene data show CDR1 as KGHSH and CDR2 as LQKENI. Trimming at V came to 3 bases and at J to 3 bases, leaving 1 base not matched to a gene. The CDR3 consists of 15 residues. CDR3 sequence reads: CASSPGQGYNSPLHF. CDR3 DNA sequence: TGTGCCAGCTCACCTGGACAGGGCTATAATTCACCCCTCCACTTT.

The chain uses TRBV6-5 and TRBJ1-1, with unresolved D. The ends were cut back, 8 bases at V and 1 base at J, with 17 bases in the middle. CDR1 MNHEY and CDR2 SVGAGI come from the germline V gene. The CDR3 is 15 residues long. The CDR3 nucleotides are TGTGCCAGCCAGAAACTTCACTACGGGAACACTGAAGCTTTCTTT. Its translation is CASQKLHYGNTEAFF.

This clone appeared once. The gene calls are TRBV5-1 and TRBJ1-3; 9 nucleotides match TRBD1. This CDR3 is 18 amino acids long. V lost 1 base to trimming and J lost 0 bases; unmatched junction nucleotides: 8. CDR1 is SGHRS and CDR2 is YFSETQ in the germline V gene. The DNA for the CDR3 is TGCGCCAGCAGCTTGTCGGGACAGGGCGATGGCTCTGGAAACACCATATATTTT. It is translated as CASSLSGQGDGSGNTIYF. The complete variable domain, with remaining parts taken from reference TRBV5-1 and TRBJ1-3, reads KAGVTQTPRYLIKTRGQQVTLSCSPISGHRSVSWYQQTPGQGLQFLFEYFSETQRNKGNFPGRFSGRQFSNSRSEMNVSTLELGDSALYLCASSLSGQGDGSGNTIYFGEGSWLTVV.

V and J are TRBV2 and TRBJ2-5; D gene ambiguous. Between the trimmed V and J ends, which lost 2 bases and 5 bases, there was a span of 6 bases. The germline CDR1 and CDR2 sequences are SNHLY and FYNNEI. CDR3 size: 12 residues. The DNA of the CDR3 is TGTGCCAGCAGTGAAAGAGTGGAGACCCAGTACTTC. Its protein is CASSERVETQYF.

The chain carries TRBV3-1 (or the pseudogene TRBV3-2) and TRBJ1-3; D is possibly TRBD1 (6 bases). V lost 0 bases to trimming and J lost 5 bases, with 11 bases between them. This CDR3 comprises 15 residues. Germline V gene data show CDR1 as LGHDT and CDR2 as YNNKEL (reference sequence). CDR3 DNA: TGTGCCAGCAGCCAAGAGGGGGGGGCCCGAAACACCATATATTTT. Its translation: CASSQEGGARNTIYF.

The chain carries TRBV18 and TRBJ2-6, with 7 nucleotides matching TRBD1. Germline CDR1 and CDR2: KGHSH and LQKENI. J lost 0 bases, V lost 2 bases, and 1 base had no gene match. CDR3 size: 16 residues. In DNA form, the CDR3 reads TGTGCCAGCTCACCATGGGACAGCTCTGGGGCCAACGTCCTGACTTTC. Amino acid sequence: CASSPWDSSGANVLTF.

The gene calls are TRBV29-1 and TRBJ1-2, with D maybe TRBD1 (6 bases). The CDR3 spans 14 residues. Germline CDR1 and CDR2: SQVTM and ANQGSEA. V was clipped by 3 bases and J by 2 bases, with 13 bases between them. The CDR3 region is CSVDPPQGNYGYTF. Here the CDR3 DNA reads TGCAGCGTTGACCCCCCACAGGGAAACTATGGCTACACCTTC.

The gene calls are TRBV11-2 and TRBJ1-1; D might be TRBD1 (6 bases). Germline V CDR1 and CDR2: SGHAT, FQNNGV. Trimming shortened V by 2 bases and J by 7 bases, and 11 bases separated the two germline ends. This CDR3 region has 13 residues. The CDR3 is CASSLRRGSEAFF. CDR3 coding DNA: TGTGCCAGCAGCTTACGTAGGGGGAGTGAAGCTTTCTTT.

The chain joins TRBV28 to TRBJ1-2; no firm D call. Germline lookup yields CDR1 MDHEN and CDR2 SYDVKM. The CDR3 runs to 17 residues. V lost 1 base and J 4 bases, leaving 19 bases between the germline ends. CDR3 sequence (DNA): TGTGCCAGCAGTTTATTCCTTGTTTCGCGGGATAGCTATGGCTACACCTTC. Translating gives CASSLFLVSRDSYGYTF.

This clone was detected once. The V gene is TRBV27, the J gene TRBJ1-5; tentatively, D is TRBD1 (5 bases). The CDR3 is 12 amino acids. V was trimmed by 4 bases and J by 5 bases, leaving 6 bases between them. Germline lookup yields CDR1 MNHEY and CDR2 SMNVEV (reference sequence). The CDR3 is CASSSRDQPQHF. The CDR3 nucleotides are TGTGCCAGCAGTTCCAGGGATCAGCCCCAGCATTTT.

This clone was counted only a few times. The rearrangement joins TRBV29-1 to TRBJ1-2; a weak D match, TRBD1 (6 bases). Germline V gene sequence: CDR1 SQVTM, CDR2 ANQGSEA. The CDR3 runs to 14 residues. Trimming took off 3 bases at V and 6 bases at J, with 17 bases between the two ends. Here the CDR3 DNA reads TGCAGCGTTGAGAGCAGGGGCCTACCCCATGGCTACACCTTC. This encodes CSVESRGLPHGYTF.

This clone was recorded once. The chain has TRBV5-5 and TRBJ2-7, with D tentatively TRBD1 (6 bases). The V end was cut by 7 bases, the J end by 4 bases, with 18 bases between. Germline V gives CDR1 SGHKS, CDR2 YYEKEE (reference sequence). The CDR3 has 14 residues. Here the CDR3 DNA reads TGTGCCAGCTCTGTGGACAGACAGCCGTACGAGCAGTACTTC. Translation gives CASSVDRQPYEQYF.

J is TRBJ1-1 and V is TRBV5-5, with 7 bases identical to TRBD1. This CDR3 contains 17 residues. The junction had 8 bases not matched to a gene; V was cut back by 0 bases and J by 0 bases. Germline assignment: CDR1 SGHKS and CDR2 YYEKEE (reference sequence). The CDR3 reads CASSLESRGTVNTEAFF. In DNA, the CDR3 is TGTGCCAGCAGCTTGGAATCTAGGGGGACAGTGAACACTGAAGCTTTCTTT.

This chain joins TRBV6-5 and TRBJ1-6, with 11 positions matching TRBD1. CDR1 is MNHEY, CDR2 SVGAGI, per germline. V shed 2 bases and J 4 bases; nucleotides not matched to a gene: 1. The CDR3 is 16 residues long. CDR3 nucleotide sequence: TGTGCCAGCAGTTACGGGACAGGGGGATATAATTCACCCCTCCACTTT. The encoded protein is CASSYGTGGYNSPLHF.

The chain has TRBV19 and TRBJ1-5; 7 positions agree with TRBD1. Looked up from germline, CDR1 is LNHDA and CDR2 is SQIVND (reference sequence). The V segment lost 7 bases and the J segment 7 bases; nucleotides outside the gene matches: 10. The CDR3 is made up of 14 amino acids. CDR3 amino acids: CASTETGRNQPQHF. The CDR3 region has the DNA TGTGCCAGTACGGAGACAGGGAGGAACCAGCCCCAGCATTTT.

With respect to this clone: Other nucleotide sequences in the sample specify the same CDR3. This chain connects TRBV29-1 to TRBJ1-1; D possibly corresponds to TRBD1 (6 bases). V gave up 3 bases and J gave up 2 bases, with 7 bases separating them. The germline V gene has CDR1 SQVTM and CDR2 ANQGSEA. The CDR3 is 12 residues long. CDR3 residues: CSVDRGNTEAFF. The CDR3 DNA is TGCAGCGTTGACAGGGGAAACACTGAAGCTTTCTTT.

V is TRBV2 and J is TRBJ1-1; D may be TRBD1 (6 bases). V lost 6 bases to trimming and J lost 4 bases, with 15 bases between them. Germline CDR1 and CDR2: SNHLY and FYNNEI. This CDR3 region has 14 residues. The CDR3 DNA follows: TGTGCCAGCAGGTCCACAGGGCTCACCACTGAAGCTTTCTTT. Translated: CASRSTGLTTEAFF.